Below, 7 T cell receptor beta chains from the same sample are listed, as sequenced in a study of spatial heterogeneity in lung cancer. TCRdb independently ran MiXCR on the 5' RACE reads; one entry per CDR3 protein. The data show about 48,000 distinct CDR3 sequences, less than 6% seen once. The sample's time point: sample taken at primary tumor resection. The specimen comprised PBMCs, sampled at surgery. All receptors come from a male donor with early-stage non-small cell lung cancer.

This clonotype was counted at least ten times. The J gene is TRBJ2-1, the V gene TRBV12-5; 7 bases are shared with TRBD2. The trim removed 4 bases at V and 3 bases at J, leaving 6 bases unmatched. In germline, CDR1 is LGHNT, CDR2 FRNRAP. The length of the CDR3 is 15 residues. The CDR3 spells CASGSSGLNYNEQFF. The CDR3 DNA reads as TGTGCTAGTGGTTCTAGCGGCCTAAACTACAATGAGCAGTTCTTC.

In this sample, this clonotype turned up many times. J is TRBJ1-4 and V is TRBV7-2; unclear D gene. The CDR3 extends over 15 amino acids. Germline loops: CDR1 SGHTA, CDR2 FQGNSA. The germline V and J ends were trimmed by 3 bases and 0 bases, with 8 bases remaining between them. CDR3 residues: CASSLNSATNEKLFF. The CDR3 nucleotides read TGTGCCAGCAGCTTGAACAGTGCAACTAATGAAAAACTGTTTTTT.

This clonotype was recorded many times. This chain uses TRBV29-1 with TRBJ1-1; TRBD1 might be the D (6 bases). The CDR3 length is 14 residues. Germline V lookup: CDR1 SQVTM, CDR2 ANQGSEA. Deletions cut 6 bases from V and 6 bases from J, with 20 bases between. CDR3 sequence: CSVTRGAPGAEAFF. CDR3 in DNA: TGCAGCGTGACTAGGGGGGCCCCGGGGGCTGAAGCTTTCTTT.

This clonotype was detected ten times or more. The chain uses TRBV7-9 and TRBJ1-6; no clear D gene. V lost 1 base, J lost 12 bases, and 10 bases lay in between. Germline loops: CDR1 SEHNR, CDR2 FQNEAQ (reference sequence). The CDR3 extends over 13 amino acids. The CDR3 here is CASSLDGSRPLHF. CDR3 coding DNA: TGTGCCAGCAGCTTAGACGGGAGCCGACCCCTCCACTTT.

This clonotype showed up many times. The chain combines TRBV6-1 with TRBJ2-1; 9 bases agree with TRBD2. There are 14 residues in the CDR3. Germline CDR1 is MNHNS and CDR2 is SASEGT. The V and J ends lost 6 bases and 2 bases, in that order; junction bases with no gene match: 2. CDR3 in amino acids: CASSIAGAYNEQFF. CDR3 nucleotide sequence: TGTGCCAGCAGCATAGCGGGGGCCTACAATGAGCAGTTCTTC.

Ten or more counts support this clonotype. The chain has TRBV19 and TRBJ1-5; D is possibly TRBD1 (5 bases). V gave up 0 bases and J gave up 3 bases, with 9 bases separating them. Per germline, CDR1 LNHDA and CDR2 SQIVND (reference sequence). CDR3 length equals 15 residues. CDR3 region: CASSIDRGFNQPQHF. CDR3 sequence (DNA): TGTGCCAGTAGTATAGATCGGGGGTTCAATCAGCCCCAGCATTTT.

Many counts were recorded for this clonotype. CDR3 residues: CASSEAGGLNGYTF. In DNA form, the CDR3 reads TGTGCCAGCAGTGAAGCGGGGGGATTAAATGGCTACACCTTC. V and J are TRBV6-1 and TRBJ1-2, with D perhaps TRBD1 (5 bases). The CDR3 has 14 amino acids. Germline assignment: CDR1 MNHNS and CDR2 SASEGT. Trimming pared 0 bases from V and 6 bases from J, leaving 11 bases between.